The clone carrying this T cell receptor (beta chain) was seen more than once but under ten times. The target antigen is unknown. This CDR3 comprises 14 residues. The V gene's germline CDR1 is SNHLY and CDR2 FYNNEI. With 4 bases removed from V and 1 base from J, the gap between germline ends came to 10 bases. The data stem from a study of T cells after yellow fever vaccination. The study's findings and limits: Subsequent booster samples again held most clones from primary vaccination (96% CD4, about 90% CD8). Abundant bulk-derived clonotypes could contaminate FACS-sorted repertoires. Only a small proportion of the clonotypes turned up in both the CD4 and the CD8 compartments, likely arising from convergent recombination.

UMIs and a universal primer site were added when TCR cDNA was made by 5'RACE template switching. TCRdb called the 5' RACE reads again in MiXCR, with one record for every CDR3 protein. Of under 150,000 distinct CDR3 sequences in the sample, over 7% were seen once. This sequence was found in a young man who received the YFV17D yellow fever vaccine. The sequencing here drew on CD4+ T cells sorted from PBMCs, taken 5 days after the yellow fever booster vaccination. The J gene is TRBJ1-1, the V gene TRBV2; maybe TRBD1 (5 bases). CDR3 sequence (DNA): TGTGCCAGCAGTGGCTCGACAGCGAACACTGAAGCTTTCTTT. It translates to CASSGSTANTEAFF.